The next 29 T cell receptor beta chains were all read from a single sample in a study of cytomegalovirus exposure and HLA in healthy donors. Primers included in the PCR were 60 Vbeta and 13 Jbeta primers. Data came from immunoSEQ multiplex PCR; TCRdb stores just in-frame clones and leaves some out. Here the sample table reports tens of thousands of clones. Sequencing input: PBMCs. Receptors were obtained from a woman aged 60 to 75 in good health and CMV-seronegative.

The J gene is TRBJ1-4, the V gene TRBV19, with TRBD1 as a possible D gene (6 bases). This CDR3 is 17 amino acids long. V dropped 4 bases and J dropped 0 bases, with 15 bases sitting between them. CDR1 and CDR2 (germline): LNHDA, SQIVND (reference sequence). The CDR3 here is CASSTYGQTSTNEKLFF. The CDR3 DNA reads TGTGCCAGTAGTACCTATGGACAGACTTCAACTAATGAAAAACTGTTTTTT.

The rearrangement links TRBV2 to TRBJ2-1; D is uncertain. In germline, CDR1 is SNHLY, CDR2 FYNNEI. Trimming pared 6 bases from V and 1 base from J, leaving 7 bases between. CDR3 length: 13 residues. The CDR3 nucleotides read TGTGCCAGCAGCGAGTTGTCCTACAATGAGCAGTTCTTC. Translated, it gives CASSELSYNEQFF.

The chain recombines TRBV6-1 with TRBJ1-2; D is unresolved. Germline CDR1 reads MNHNS; CDR2 reads SASEGT. The CDR3 is 12 residues long. Trimming removed 6 bases from V and 6 bases from J, with 11 bases in between. The CDR3 region is CASRVELDGYTF. The CDR3 DNA reads TGTGCCAGCAGGGTCGAACTGGATGGCTACACCTTC.

The chain is built from TRBV10-3 and TRBJ2-5; D unresolved. Germline V CDR1 and CDR2: ENHRY, SYGVKD. The CDR3 has 14 amino acids. V lost 0 bases and J lost 2, with 7 bases in between. The CDR3 here is CAISESRDQETQYF. In DNA, the CDR3 is TGTGCCATCAGTGAGTCGAGAGATCAAGAGACCCAGTACTTC.

The chain carries TRBV19 and TRBJ2-1; 9 bases match TRBD1. CDR1 LNHDA and CDR2 SQIVND come from the germline V gene (reference sequence). The V segment lost 5 bases and the J segment 2 bases; nucleotides outside the gene matches: 7. There are 16 residues in the CDR3. The CDR3 protein is CASSYRDRVPYNEQFF. CDR3 bases: TGTGCCAGTAGTTACCGGGACAGGGTGCCCTACAATGAGCAGTTCTTC.

The rearrangement joins TRBV7-9 to TRBJ2-1; unclear D gene. V gave up 1 base and J gave up 0 bases, with 7 bases separating them. From germline, CDR1 is SEHNR and CDR2 FQNEAQ (reference sequence). This CDR3 has 15 amino acids. CDR3 nucleotide sequence: TGTGCCAGCAGCTTAGGGGCCAGCTCCTACAATGAGCAGTTCTTC. Translating it yields CASSLGASSYNEQFF.

The chain joins TRBV5-4 to TRBJ2-5, with D maybe TRBD1 (6 bases). The CDR3 length is 16 residues. V was shortened by 4 bases and J by 7 bases, with 23 bases between the two germline ends. In germline, CDR1 is SGHNT, CDR2 YYREEE (reference sequence). The CDR3 DNA reads as TGTGCCAGCAGCGTGCCAGGACAGAGCTCAAGTGGGACCCAGTACTTC. Translated, it gives CASSVPGQSSSGTQYF.

V is TRBV27 and J is TRBJ1-5; no definite D call. Germline loops: CDR1 MNHEY, CDR2 SMNVEV (reference sequence). The CDR3 length is 12 residues. V lost 6 bases to trimming and J lost 6 bases, with 9 bases between them. The CDR3 region is CASSLPSQPQHF. The CDR3 coding sequence is TGTGCCAGCAGCCTACCGTCTCAGCCCCAGCATTTT.

The chain recombines TRBV5-1 with TRBJ1-4; TRBD1 matches at 8 bases. This CDR3 is built from 14 residues. The V and J ends lost 4 bases and 5 bases, in that order; junction bases with no gene match: 4. The V gene's germline CDR1 is SGHRS and CDR2 YFSETQ. CDR3: CASSLQGGNEKLFF. In DNA form, the CDR3 reads TGCGCCAGCAGCCTACAGGGGGGAAATGAAAAACTGTTTTTT. The full variable domain, with the rest looked up from reference TRBV5-1 and TRBJ1-4, is KAGVTQTPRYLIKTRGQQVTLSCSPISGHRSVSWYQQTPGQGLQFLFEYFSETQRNKGNFPGRFSGRQFSNSRSEMNVSTLELGDSALYLCASSLQGGNEKLFFGSGTQLSVL.

The V gene is TRBV19, the J gene TRBJ2-7; a weak D match, TRBD1 (6 bases). Between the trimmed V and J ends, which lost 5 bases and 2 bases, there was a span of 28 bases. Germline-derived CDR1 and CDR2 are LNHDA and SQIVND (reference sequence). The CDR3 has 19 residues. CDR3 in DNA: TGTGCCAGTAGTTCTCAATCGGGACAAAAGACACCCTTCGCCTACGAGCAGTACTTC. Translating gives CASSSQSGQKTPFAYEQYF.

This rearrangement joins TRBV6-5 to TRBJ1-2, with 10 bases fitting TRBD1. Germline V lookup: CDR1 MNHEY, CDR2 SVGAGI. The CDR3 covers 14 residues. J was trimmed by 5 bases and V by 6 bases; bases with no gene match: 6. The CDR3 here is CASRHGQGGYGYTF. The CDR3 DNA follows: TGTGCCAGCAGGCACGGACAGGGGGGGTATGGCTACACCTTC.

The chain links TRBV6-5 to TRBJ2-1; TRBD1 matches 9 bases. Germline CDR1 and CDR2: MNHEY and SVGAGI. The V segment lost 7 bases and the J segment 9 bases; nucleotides outside the gene matches: 10. CDR3 size: 14 residues. For the CDR3, the DNA is TGTGCCAGCAAATACTCTACAGGGGGCAGTGAGCAGTTCTTC. It specifies CASKYSTGGSEQFF.

The chain uses TRBV27 and TRBJ2-4; 8 bases line up with TRBD1. The junction had 5 bases not matched to a gene; V was cut back by 6 bases and J by 7 bases. Germline V gives CDR1 MNHEY, CDR2 SMNVEV (reference sequence). The CDR3 loop spans 13 amino acids. The CDR3 coding sequence is TGTGCCAGCAGCACGACAGGGGTCAACATTCAGTACTTC. Its protein product is CASSTTGVNIQYF.

The gene calls are TRBV7-8 and TRBJ1-2, with TRBD1 matching over 9 bases. With 5 bases clipped from V and 7 bases from J, the junction kept 8 bases outside the gene matches. Germline assignment: CDR1 SGHVS and CDR2 FQNEAQ. The CDR3 consists of 14 residues. The CDR3 DNA reads TGTGCCAGCAGCAGGACAGGGGTCCAGCCTGGCTACACCTTC. It is translated as CASSRTGVQPGYTF.

The rearrangement uses TRBV11-2 and TRBJ1-5, with a possible D match to TRBD1 (5 bases). Trimming took off 5 bases at V and 2 bases at J, with 19 bases between the two ends. The CDR3 covers 17 residues. The germline CDR1 and CDR2 sequences are SGHAT and FQNNGV. As DNA, the CDR3 is TGTGCCAGCAGCGGAGCCGGGGGGAACTTAGGCAATCAGCCCCAGCATTTT. The encoded protein is CASSGAGGNLGNQPQHF. Together with reference TRBV11-2 and TRBJ1-5, the CDR3 gives the full variable domain: EAGVAQSPRYKIIEKRQSVAFWCNPISGHATLYWYQQILGQGPKLLIQFQNNGVVDDSQLPKDRFSAERLKGVDSTLKIQPAKLEDSAVYLCASSGAGGNLGNQPQHFGDGTRLSIL.

The V and J genes are TRBV4-3 and TRBJ2-7; 7 nucleotides match TRBD2. The CDR3 has 14 residues. CDR1 LGHNA and CDR2 YSLEER come from the germline V gene. V was clipped by 0 bases and J by 6 bases; unmatched bases: 5. CDR3 loop: CASSQDSGRLEQYF. CDR3 in DNA: TGCGCCAGCAGCCAAGATAGCGGGCGGCTCGAGCAGTACTTC.

The rearrangement uses TRBV28 and TRBJ2-6; D uncertain. Between the trimmed V and J ends, which lost 6 bases and 1 base, there was a span of 13 bases. CDR1 and CDR2 from the germline V gene are MDHEN and SYDVKM. The CDR3 extends over 16 amino acids. The CDR3 nucleotides are TGTGCCAGCAGCCGAGGTAGAGAGTCTGGGGCCAACGTCCTGACTTTC. This gives the protein CASSRGRESGANVLTF.

The gene calls are TRBV5-4 and TRBJ2-1; D not resolved. Trimming removed 4 bases at V and 3 bases at J, with 14 bases between. The CDR3 is 15 residues long. The germline CDR1 and CDR2 sequences are SGHNT and YYREEE (reference sequence). The CDR3 sequence is CASSPRAIRYNEQFF. DNA for the CDR3: TGTGCCAGCAGCCCGCGAGCAATACGCTACAATGAGCAGTTCTTC.

The chain uses TRBV6-1 and TRBJ2-7, with 9 bases matching TRBD2. CDR3 length: 15 residues. The trim removed 6 bases at V and 6 bases at J, leaving 12 bases unmatched. Germline V gene sequence: CDR1 MNHNS, CDR2 SASEGT. CDR3 protein: CASSGGRGGASEQYF. The CDR3, as DNA: TGTGCCAGCAGCGGAGGGCGGGGGGGAGCGAGCGAGCAGTACTTC.

This chain links TRBV2 with TRBJ2-7, with 10 bases fitting TRBD1. V lost 6 bases to trimming and J lost 5 bases; unmatched junction nucleotides: 16. CDR1 is SNHLY, CDR2 FYNNEI, per germline. The CDR3 length is 17 residues. The CDR3 is CASRKGVLGQGLNEQYF. In DNA form, the CDR3 reads TGTGCCAGCAGGAAAGGGGTCTTGGGACAGGGGCTGAACGAGCAGTACTTC.

The V gene is TRBV28, the J gene TRBJ2-7; perhaps TRBD2 as D (5 bases). This CDR3 comprises 15 residues. The V gene's germline CDR1 is MDHEN and CDR2 SYDVKM. V dropped 5 bases and J dropped 0 bases, with 14 bases sitting between them. In DNA, the CDR3 is TGTGCCAGCAGTCCCTACAGCGGTAGCTCCTACGAGCAGTACTTC. It yields the protein CASSPYSGSSYEQYF.

This chain uses TRBV28 with TRBJ2-3, with D perhaps matching TRBD1 (6 bases). Germline CDR1 is MDHEN and CDR2 is SYDVKM. The CDR3 runs to 18 residues. The ends were cut back, 5 bases at V and 0 bases at J, with 21 bases in the middle. The CDR3 DNA is TGTGCCAGCAGTACCATTTTCAGGGGCCCGGCGAGCACAGATACGCAGTATTTT. This sequence encodes CASSTIFRGPASTDTQYF.

The chain links TRBV2 to TRBJ2-3, with D possibly matching TRBD2 (5 bases). Germline V gene sequence: CDR1 SNHLY, CDR2 FYNNEI. The V gene lost 1 base and the J gene lost 5 bases, with 13 bases spanning the gap. The CDR3 length is 15 residues. The CDR3 DNA reads as TGTGCCAGCAGTGAAGAGGCGGGCCTCGGAGATACGCAGTATTTT. Residues: CASSEEAGLGDTQYF.

V is TRBV18 and J is TRBJ2-7, with 8 bases matching TRBD1. Germline CDR1 reads KGHSH; CDR2 reads LQKENI. V trimming: 6 bases; J trimming: 6 bases; junction bases outside the gene matches: 10. The CDR3 extends over 14 amino acids. CDR3 region: CASSPQTGDGEQYF. The CDR3 region has the DNA TGTGCCAGCTCGCCCCAGACAGGGGATGGCGAGCAGTACTTC.

The chain employs TRBV19 and TRBJ1-5, with 8 bases matching TRBD1. The CDR3 consists of 15 residues. Unmatched junction bases numbered 6, after V lost 5 bases and J lost 3 bases. The germline gives CDR1 LNHDA, CDR2 SQIVND (reference sequence). The CDR3 coding sequence is TGTGCCAGTAGTCGGGGACAGGTTTTCAATCAGCCCCAGCATTTT. This encodes CASSRGQVFNQPQHF.

The gene calls are TRBV6-5 and TRBJ2-7, with a tentative D call TRBD1 (6 bases). This CDR3 is 13 amino acids long. Between the trimmed V and J ends, which lost 2 bases and 4 bases, there was a span of 9 bases. Germline V lookup: CDR1 MNHEY, CDR2 SVGAGI. CDR3 nucleotides: TGTGCCAGCAGTTACGACAGGAGATACGAGCAGTACTTC. Protein: CASSYDRRYEQYF.

CDR3 in DNA: TGTGCCAGCAGAACTAGCGGGATGAACACCGGGGAGCTGTTTTTT. This sequence encodes CASRTSGMNTGELFF. V gene TRBV7-9 combines with J gene TRBJ2-2; 10 positions agree with TRBD2. The CDR3 is made up of 15 amino acids. CDR1 and CDR2 from the germline V gene are SEHNR and FQNEAQ (reference sequence). The junction had 2 bases not matched to a gene; V was cut back by 6 bases and J by 1 base.

The V gene is TRBV23-1, the J gene TRBJ2-1, with 7 bases identical to TRBD2. TRBV23-1 counts as an open reading frame of uncertain function. The CDR3 runs to 15 residues. The junction had 8 bases not matched to a gene; V was cut back by 1 base and J by 8 bases. DNA of the CDR3: TGCGCCAGCAGTCAATTGAGTGGGAGGGTCGATGAGCAGTTCTTC. Its protein product is CASSQLSGRVDEQFF.

The V gene is TRBV6-5, the J gene TRBJ1-1, with 10 nucleotides matching TRBD1. The CDR3 totals 15 residues. Trimming removed 4 bases from V and 4 bases from J; junction bases left unmatched: 6. CDR1 is MNHEY and CDR2 is SVGAGI in the germline V gene. The CDR3 sequence: CASSSRTGGTTEAFF. CDR3 DNA: TGTGCCAGCAGTTCCCGGACAGGGGGGACCACTGAAGCTTTCTTT.